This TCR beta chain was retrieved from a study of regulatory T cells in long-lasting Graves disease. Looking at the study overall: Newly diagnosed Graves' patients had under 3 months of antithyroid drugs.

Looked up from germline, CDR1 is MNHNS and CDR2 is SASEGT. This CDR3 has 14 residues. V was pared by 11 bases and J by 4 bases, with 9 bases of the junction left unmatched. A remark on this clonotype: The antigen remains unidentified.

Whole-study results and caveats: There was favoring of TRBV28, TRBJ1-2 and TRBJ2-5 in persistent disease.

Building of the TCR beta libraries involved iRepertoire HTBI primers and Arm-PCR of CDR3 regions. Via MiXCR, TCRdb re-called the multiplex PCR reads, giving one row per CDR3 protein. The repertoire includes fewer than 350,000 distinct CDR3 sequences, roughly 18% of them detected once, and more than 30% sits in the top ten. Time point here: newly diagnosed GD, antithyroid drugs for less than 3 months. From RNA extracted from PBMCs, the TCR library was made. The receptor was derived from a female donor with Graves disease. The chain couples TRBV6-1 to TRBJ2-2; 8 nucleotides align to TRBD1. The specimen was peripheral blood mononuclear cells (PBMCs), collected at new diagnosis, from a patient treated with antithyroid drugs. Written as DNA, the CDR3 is TGTGCCGGGCAGGGACAGGTCGGCACCGGGGAGCTGTTTTTT. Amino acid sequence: CAGQGQVGTGELFF.